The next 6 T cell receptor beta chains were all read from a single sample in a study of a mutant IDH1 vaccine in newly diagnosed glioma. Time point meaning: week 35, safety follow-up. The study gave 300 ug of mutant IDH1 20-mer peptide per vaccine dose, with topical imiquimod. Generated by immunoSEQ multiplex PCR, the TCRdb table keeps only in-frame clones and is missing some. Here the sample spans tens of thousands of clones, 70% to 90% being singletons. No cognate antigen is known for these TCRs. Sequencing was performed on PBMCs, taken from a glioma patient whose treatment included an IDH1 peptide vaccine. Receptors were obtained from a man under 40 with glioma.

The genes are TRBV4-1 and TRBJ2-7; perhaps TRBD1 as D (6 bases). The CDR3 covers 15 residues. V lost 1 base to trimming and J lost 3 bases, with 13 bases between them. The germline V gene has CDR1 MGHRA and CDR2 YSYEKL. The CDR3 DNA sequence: TGCGCCAGCAGCCAAGTGGAAGGACAGCACTACGAGCAGTACTTC. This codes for CASSQVEGQHYEQYF.

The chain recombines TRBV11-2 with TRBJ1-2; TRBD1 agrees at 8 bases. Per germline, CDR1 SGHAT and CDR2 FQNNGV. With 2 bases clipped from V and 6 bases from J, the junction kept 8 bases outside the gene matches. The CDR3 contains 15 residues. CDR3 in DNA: TGTGCCAGCAGCTTAATCAGGGGGCGGACTCATGGCTACACCTTC. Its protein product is CASSLIRGRTHGYTF.

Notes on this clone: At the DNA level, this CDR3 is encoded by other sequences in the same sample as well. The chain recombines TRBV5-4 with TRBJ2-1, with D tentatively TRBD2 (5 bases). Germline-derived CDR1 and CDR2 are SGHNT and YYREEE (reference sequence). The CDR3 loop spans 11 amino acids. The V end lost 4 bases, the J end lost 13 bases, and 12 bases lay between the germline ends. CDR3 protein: CASSLRGEQFF. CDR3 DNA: TGTGCCAGCAGCCTACGGGGAGAACAGTTCTTC.

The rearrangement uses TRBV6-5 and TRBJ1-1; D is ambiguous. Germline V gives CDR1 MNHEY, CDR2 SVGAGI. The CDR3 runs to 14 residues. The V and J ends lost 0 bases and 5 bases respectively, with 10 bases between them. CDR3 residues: CASSYSHPETEAFF. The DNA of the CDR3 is TGTGCCAGCAGTTACTCTCACCCGGAAACTGAAGCTTTCTTT.

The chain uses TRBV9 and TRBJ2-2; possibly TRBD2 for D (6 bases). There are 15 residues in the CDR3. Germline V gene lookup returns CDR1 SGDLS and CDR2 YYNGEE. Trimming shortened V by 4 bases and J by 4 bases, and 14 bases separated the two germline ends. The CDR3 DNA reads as TGTGCCAGCAGCCCTGATCTGGGGGGCACCGGGGAGCTGTTTTTT. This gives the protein CASSPDLGGTGELFF.

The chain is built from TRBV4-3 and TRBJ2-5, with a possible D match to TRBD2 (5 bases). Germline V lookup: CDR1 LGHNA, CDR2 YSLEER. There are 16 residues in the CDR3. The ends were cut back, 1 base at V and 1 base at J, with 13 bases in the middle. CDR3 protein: CASSQGTADSQETQYF. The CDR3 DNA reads TGCGCCAGCAGCCAAGGAACAGCGGATTCCCAAGAGACCCAGTACTTC.